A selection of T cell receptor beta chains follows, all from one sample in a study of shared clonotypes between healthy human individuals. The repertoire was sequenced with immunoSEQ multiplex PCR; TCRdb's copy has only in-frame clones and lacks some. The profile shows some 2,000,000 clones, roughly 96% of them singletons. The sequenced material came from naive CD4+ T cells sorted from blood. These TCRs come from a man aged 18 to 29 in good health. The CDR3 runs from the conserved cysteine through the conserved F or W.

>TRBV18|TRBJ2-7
CASSPRTSGHYEQYF
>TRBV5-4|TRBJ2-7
CASSRGGAGEQYF
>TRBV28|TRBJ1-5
CASQGYSNQPQHF
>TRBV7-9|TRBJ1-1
CASSWTGAGTEAFF
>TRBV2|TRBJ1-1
CASRTNSGSNTEAFF
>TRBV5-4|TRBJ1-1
CASLDGNQNTEAFF
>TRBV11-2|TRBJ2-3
CASSLAGTDTQYF
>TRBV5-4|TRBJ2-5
CASSSPDGQETQYF
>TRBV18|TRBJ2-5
CASSPLGGETQYF
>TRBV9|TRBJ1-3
CASTSGGAFSGNTIYF
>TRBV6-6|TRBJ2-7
CASSYYLREFDEQYF
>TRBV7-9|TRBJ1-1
CASSLRGANTEAFF
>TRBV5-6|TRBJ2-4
CASSPRTGVNIQYF
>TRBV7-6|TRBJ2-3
CASSLAGSGGKTDTQYF
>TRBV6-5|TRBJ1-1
CASTKTRNTEAFF
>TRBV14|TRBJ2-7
CASSQAPTGSSYEQYF
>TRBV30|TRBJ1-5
CAWSVSHTSNQPQHF